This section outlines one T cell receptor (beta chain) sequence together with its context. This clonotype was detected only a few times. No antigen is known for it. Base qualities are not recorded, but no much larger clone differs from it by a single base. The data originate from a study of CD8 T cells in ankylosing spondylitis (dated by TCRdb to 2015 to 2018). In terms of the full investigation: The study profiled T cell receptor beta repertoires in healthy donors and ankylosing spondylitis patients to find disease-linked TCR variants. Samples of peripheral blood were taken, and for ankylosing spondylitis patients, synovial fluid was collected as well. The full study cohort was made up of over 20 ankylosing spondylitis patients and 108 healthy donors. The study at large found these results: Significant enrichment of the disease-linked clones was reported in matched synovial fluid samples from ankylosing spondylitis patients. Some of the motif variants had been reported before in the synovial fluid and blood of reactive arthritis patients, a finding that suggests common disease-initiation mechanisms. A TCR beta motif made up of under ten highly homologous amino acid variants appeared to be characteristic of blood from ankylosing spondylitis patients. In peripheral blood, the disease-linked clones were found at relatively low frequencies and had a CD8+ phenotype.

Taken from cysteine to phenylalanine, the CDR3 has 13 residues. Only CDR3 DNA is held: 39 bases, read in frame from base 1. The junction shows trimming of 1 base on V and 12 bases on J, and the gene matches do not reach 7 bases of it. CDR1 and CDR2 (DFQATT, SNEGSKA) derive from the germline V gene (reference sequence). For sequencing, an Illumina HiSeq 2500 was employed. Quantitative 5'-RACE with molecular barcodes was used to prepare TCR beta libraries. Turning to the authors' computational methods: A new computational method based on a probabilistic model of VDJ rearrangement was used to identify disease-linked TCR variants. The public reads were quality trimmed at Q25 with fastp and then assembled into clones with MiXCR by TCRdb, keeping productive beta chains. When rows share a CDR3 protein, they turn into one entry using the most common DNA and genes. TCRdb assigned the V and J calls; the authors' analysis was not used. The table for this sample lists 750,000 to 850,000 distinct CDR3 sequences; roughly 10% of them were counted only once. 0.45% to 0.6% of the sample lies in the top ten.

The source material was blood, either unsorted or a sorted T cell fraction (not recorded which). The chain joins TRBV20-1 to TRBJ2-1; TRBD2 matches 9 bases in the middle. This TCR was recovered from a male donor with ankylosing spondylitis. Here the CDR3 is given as CSARVAGGPGQFF. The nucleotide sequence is TGCAGTGCTAGAGTGGCGGGAGGGCCCGGGCAGTTCTTC.